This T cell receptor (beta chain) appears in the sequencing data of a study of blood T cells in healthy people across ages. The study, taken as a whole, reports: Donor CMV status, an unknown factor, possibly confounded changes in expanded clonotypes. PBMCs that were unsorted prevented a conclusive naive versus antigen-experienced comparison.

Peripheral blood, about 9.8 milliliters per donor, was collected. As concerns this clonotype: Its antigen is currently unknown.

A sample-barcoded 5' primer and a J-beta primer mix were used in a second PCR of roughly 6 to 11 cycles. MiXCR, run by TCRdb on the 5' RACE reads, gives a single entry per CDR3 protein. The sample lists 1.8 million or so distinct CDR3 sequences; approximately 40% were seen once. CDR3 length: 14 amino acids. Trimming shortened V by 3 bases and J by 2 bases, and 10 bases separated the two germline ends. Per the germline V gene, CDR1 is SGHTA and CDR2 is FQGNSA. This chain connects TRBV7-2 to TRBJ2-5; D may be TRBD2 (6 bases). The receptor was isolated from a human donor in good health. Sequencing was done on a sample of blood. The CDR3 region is CASSFAGRQETQYF. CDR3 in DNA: TGTGCCAGCAGCTTCGCGGGGAGGCAAGAGACCCAGTACTTC.